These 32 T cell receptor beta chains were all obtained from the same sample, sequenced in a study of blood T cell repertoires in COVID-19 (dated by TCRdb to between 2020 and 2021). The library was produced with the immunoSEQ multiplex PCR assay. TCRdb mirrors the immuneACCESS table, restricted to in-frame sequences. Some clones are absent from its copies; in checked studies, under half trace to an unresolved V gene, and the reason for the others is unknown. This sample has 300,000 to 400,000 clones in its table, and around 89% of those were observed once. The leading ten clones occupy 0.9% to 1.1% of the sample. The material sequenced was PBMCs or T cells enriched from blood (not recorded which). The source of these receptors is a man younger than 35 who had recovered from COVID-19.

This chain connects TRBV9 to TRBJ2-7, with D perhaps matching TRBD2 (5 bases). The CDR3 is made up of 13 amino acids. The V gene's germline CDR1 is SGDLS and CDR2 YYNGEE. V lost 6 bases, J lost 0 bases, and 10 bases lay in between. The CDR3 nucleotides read TGTGCCAGCAATCCCGAGGGCTCCTACGAGCAGTACTTC. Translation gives CASNPEGSYEQYF.

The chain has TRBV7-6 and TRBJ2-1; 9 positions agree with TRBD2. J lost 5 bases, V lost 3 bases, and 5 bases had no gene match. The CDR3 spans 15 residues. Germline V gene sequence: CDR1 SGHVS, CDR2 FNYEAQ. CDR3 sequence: CASSFSGSPHNEQFF. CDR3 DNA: TGTGCCAGCAGCTTTAGCGGGAGTCCCCACAATGAGCAGTTCTTC.

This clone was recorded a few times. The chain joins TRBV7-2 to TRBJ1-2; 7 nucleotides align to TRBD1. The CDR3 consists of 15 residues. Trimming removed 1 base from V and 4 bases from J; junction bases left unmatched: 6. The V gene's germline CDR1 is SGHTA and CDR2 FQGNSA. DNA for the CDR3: TGTGCCAGCAGCTTAGGACAGGGCCCCGGCTATGGCTACACCTTC. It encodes CASSLGQGPGYGYTF.

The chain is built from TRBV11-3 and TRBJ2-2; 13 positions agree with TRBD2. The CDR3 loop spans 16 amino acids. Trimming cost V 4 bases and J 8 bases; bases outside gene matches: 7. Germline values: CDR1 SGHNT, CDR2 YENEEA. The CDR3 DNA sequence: TGTGCCAGCAGCTATGGACTAGCGGGAGTTGGGGGGGAGCTGTTTTTT. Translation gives CASSYGLAGVGGELFF.

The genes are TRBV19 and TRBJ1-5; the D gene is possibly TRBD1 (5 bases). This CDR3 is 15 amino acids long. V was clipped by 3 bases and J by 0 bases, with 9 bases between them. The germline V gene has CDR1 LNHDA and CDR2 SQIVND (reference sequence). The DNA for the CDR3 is TGTGCCAGTAGTATCGACAGCAATAGCAATCAGCCCCAGCATTTT. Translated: CASSIDSNSNQPQHF. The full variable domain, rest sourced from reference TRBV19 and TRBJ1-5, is DGGITQSPKYLFRKEGQNVTLSCEQNLNHDAMYWYRQDPGQGLRLIYYSQIVNDFQKGDIAEGYSVSREKKESFPLTVTSAQKNPTAFYLCASSIDSNSNQPQHFGDGTRLSIL.

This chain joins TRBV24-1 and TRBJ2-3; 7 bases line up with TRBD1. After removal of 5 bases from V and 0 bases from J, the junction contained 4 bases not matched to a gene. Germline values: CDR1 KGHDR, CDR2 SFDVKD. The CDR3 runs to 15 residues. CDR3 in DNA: TGTGCCACCAGTGGACAGGGCTCTAGCACAGATACGCAGTATTTT. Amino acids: CATSGQGSSTDTQYF.

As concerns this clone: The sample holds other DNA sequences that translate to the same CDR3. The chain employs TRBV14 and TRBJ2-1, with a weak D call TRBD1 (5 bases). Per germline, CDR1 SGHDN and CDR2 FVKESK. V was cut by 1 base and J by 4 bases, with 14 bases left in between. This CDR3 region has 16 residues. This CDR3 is CASSQGAGRSYNEQFF. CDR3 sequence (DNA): TGTGCCAGCAGCCAAGGGGCAGGGCGGTCATACAATGAGCAGTTCTTC.

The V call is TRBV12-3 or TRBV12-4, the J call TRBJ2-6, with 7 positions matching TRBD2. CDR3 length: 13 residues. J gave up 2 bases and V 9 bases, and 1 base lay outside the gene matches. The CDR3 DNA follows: TGTGCCAGTAGCGGGCCTGGGGCCAACGTCCTGACTTTC. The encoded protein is CASSGPGANVLTF.

Written as DNA, the CDR3 is TGTGCCAGCTCACCAAACGACTTTAACTATGGCTACACCTTC. Its protein is CASSPNDFNYGYTF. The V and J genes are TRBV18 and TRBJ1-2; D gene uncertain. This CDR3 has 14 residues. Germline lookup yields CDR1 KGHSH and CDR2 LQKENI. Deletions cut 2 bases from V and 1 base from J, with 8 bases between.

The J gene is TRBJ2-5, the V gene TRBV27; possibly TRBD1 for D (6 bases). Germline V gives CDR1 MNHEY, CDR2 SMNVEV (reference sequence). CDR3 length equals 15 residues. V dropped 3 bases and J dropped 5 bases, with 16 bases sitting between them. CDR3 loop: CASSLGLGAVETQYF. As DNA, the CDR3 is TGTGCCAGCAGTTTGGGTTTGGGGGCTGTGGAGACCCAGTACTTC.

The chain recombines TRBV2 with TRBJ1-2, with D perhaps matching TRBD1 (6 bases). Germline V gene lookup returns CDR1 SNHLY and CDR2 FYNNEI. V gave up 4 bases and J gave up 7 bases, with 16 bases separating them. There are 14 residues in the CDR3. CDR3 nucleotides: TGTGCCAGCAGTGGGGGGCAGGCCACGGGTGGCTACACCTTC. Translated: CASSGGQATGGYTF.

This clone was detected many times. The CDR3 nucleotides read TGTGCCAGTAGCGAGGACAGGGGGCGCACAGATACGCAGTATTTT. Translated: CASSEDRGRTDTQYF. The chain carries TRBV19 and TRBJ2-3; 11 nucleotides match TRBD1. V lost 6 bases, J lost 1 base, and 3 bases stayed unmatched. The CDR3 is 15 residues long. The germline CDR1 and CDR2 sequences are LNHDA and SQIVND (reference sequence).

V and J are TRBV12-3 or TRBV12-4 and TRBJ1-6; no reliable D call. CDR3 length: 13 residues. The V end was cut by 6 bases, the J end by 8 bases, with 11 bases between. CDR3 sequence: CASSSVADSPLHF. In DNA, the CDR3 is TGTGCCAGCAGCTCAGTTGCGGATTCACCCCTCCACTTT.

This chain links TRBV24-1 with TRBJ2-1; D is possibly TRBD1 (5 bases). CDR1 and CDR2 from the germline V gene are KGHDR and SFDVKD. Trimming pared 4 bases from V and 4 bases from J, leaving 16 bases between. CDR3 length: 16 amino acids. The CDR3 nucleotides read TGTGCCACCAGTGACTCCGCTTCCTACAGGTACAATGAGCAGTTCTTC. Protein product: CATSDSASYRYNEQFF.

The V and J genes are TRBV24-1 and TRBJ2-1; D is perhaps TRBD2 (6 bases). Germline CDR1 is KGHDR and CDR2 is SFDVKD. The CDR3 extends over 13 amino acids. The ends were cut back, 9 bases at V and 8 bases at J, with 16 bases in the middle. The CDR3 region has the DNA TGTGCCACCGGAGGGGAATTGGACGATGAGCAGTTCTTC. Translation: CATGGELDDEQFF.

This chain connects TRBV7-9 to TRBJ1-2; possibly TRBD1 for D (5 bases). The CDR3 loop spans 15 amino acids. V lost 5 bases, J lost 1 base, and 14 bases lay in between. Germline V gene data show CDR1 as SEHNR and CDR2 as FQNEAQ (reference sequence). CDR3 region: CASSPLIDSNYGYTF. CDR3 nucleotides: TGTGCCAGCAGCCCACTAATCGACAGTAACTATGGCTACACCTTC.

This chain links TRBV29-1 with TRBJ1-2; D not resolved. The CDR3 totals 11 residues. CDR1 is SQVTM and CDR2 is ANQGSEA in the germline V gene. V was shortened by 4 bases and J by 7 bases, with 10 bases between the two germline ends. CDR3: CSVAESGGYTF. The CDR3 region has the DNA TGCAGCGTTGCGGAGTCTGGTGGCTACACCTTC.

The CDR3 is CATSRDRQDTGELFF. In DNA, the CDR3 is TGTGCCACCAGCAGAGATCGACAGGACACCGGGGAGCTGTTTTTT. The V call is TRBV15, the J call TRBJ2-2, with a weak D call TRBD1 (6 bases). Trimming removed 0 bases from V and 3 bases from J, with 8 bases in between. Germline CDR1 reads LNHNV; CDR2 reads YYDKDF (reference sequence). This CDR3 region has 15 residues. Based on the CDR3 plus reference TRBV15 and TRBJ2-2, the full variable domain is DAMVIQNPRYQVTQFGKPVTLSCSQTLNHNVMYWYQQKSSQAPKLLFHYYDKDFNNEADTPDNFQSRRPNTSFCFLDIRSPGLGDTAMYLCATSRDRQDTGELFFGEGSRLTVL.

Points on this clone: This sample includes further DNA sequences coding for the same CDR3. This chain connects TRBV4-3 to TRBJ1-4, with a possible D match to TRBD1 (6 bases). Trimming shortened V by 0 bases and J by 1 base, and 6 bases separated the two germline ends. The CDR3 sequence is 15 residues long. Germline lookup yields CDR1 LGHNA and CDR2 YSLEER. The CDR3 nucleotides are TGCGCCAGCAGCCAAGACAGGGGAACTAATGAAAAACTGTTTTTT. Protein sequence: CASSQDRGTNEKLFF.

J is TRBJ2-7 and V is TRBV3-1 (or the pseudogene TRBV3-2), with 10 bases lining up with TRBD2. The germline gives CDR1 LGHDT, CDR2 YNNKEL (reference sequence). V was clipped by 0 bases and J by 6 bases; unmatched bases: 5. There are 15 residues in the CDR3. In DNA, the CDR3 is TGTGCCAGCAGCCAAGATGCGGGACTAGCGCCCGAGCAGTACTTC. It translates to CASSQDAGLAPEQYF.

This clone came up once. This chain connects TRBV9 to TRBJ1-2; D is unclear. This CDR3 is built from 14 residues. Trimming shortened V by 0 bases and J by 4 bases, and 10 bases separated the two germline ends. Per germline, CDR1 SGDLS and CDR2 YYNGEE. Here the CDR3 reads CASSVGSGLYGYTF. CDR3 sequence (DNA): TGTGCCAGCAGCGTAGGCAGTGGGCTCTATGGCTACACCTTC.

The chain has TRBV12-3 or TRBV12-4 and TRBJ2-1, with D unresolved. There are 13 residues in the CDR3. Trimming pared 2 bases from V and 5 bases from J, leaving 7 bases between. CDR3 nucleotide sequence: TGTGCCAGCAGTTTATCCACTCACAATGAGCAGTTCTTC. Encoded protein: CASSLSTHNEQFF.

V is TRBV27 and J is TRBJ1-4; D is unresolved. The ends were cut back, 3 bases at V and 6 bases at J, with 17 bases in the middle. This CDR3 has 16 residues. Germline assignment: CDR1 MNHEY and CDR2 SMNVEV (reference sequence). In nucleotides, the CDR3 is TGTGCCAGCAGTTTTTTACGACGGGGAAGAGATGAAAAACTGTTTTTT. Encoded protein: CASSFLRRGRDEKLFF.

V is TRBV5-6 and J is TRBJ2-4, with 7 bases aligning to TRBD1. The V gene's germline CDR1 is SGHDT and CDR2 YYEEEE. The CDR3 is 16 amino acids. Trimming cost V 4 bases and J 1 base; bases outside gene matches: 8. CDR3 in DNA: TGTGCCAGCAGCCAACGACAGGGTAGGGCCAAAAACATTCAGTACTTC. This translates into CASSQRQGRAKNIQYF. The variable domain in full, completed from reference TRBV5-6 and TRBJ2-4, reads DAGVTQSPTHLIKTRGQQVTLRCSPKSGHDTVSWYQQALGQGPQFIFQYYEEEERQRGNFPDRFSGHQFPNYSSELNVNALLLGDSALYLCASSQRQGRAKNIQYFGAGTRLSVL.

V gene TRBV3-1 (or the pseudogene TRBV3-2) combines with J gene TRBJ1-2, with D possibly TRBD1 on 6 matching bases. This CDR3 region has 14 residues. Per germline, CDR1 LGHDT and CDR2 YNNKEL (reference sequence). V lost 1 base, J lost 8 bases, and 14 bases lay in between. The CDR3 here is CASSQGTGMQGYTF. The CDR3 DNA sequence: TGTGCCAGCAGCCAAGGAACAGGGATGCAAGGCTACACCTTC.

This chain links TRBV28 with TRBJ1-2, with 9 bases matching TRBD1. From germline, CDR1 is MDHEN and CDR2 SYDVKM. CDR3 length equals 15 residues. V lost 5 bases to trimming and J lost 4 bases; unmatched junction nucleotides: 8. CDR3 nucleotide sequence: TGTGCCAGCAGTCCGGACAGGGGATGGGGCTATGGCTACACCTTC. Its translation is CASSPDRGWGYGYTF.

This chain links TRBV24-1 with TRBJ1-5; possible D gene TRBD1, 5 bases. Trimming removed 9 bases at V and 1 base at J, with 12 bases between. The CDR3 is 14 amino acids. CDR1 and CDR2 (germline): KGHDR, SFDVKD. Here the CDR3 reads CATPFGGSNQPQHF. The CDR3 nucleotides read TGTGCCACCCCTTTTGGGGGGAGCAATCAGCCCCAGCATTTT.

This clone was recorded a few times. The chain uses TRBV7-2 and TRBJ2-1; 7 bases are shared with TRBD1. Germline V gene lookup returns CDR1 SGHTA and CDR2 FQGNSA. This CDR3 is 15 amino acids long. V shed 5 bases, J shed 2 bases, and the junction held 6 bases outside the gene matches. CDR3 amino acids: CASSLQTGTYNEQFF. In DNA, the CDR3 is TGTGCCAGCAGCCTCCAGACAGGGACCTACAATGAGCAGTTCTTC.

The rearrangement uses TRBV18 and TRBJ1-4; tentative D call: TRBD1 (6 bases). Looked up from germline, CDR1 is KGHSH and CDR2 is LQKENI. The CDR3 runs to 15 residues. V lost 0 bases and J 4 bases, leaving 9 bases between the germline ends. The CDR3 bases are TGTGCCAGCTCACCACCGTCAGGGGTTAATGAAAAACTGTTTTTT. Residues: CASSPPSGVNEKLFF. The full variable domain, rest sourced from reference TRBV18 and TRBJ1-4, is NAGVMQNPRHLVRRRGQEARLRCSPMKGHSHVYWYRQLPEEGLKFMVYLQKENIIDESGMPKERFSAEFPKEGPSILRIQQVVRGDSAAYFCASSPPSGVNEKLFFGSGTQLSVL.

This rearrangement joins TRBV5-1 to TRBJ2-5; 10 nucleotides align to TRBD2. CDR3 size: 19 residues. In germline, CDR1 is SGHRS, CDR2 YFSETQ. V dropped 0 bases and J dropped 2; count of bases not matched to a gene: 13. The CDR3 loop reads CASSLAGLASFESQETQYF. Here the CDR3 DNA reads TGCGCCAGCAGCTTGGCGGGACTAGCGTCGTTTGAGAGTCAAGAGACCCAGTACTTC.

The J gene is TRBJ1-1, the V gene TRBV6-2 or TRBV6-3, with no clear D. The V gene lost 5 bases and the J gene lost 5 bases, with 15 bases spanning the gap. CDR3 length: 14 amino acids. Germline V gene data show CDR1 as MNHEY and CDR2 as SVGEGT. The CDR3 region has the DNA TGTGCCAGCAGTCACGGACTAGTTAGAACTGAAGCTTTCTTT. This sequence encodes CASSHGLVRTEAFF.

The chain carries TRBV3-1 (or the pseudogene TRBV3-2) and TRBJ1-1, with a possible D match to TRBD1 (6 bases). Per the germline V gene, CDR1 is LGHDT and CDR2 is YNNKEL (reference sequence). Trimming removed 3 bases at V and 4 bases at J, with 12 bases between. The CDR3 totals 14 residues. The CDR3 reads CASSQQTGGTEAFF. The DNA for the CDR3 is TGTGCCAGCAGCCAGCAGACAGGCGGCACTGAAGCTTTCTTT.